A single sample is the source of the 9 T cell receptor beta chains below, sequenced in a study of blood T cells in healthy people across ages. Next came a second PCR, run for about 7 to 12 cycles, which used a sample-barcoded 5' primer along with a J-beta primer mix. From the 5' RACE reads, TCRdb called clonotypes with MiXCR, one entry per CDR3 protein. The sample shows some 880,000 distinct CDR3 sequences, roughly 35% of them seen only once. Sequencing was performed on blood. All receptors come from a man aged 18 to 35 in good health.

This clonotype showed up just a few times. V and J are TRBV20-1 and TRBJ1-2; 9 bases match TRBD1. Per germline, CDR1 DFQATT and CDR2 SNEGSKA (reference sequence). There are 15 residues in the CDR3. V trimming: 6 bases; J trimming: 8 bases; junction bases outside the gene matches: 16. The DNA for the CDR3 is TGCAGTGCGTTCCCCCTCAGGACAGGGGATAGCGGCTACACCTTC. Translation gives CSAFPLRTGDSGYTF.

The CDR3 spells CASSKGTSGGTSTDTQYF. The DNA of the CDR3 is TGTGCCAGCAGCAAAGGGACTAGCGGGGGGACTAGCACAGATACGCAGTATTTT. This sequence joins TRBV9 and TRBJ2-3, with 15 bases identical to TRBD2. With 4 bases clipped from V and 0 bases from J, the junction kept 6 bases outside the gene matches. Germline assignment: CDR1 SGDLS and CDR2 YYNGEE. The CDR3 consists of 18 residues.

The chain uses TRBV20-1 and TRBJ2-7, with TRBD2 as a possible D gene (6 bases). The germline V gene has CDR1 DFQATT and CDR2 SNEGSKA (reference sequence). The ends were cut back, 1 base at V and 4 bases at J, with 14 bases in the middle. The CDR3 has 14 amino acids. CDR3 protein: CSARGEEGLYEQYF. The CDR3 bases are TGCAGTGCTAGAGGAGAGGAGGGCCTTTACGAGCAGTACTTC.

The rearrangement uses TRBV5-6 and TRBJ2-7, with D perhaps matching TRBD1 (6 bases). The CDR3 runs 13 residues. Germline CDR1 is SGHDT and CDR2 is YYEEEE. The germline V and J ends were trimmed by 3 bases and 4 bases, with 11 bases remaining between them. This CDR3 is CASSSRTVYEQYF. The CDR3 bases are TGTGCCAGCAGCTCACGGACAGTTTACGAGCAGTACTTC. Complete variable domain (other parts from reference TRBV5-6 and TRBJ2-7): DAGVTQSPTHLIKTRGQQVTLRCSPKSGHDTVSWYQQALGQGPQFIFQYYEEEERQRGNFPDRFSGHQFPNYSSELNVNALLLGDSALYLCASSSRTVYEQYFGPGTRLTVT.

The sample holds a few counts of this clonotype. The chain employs TRBV4-2 and TRBJ2-3; the D gene is possibly TRBD2 (7 bases). CDR1 is LGHNA and CDR2 is YNFKEQ in the germline V gene. The CDR3 is 16 residues long. V was clipped by 0 bases and J by 3 bases, with 13 bases between them. The CDR3 nucleotides read TGTGCCAGCAGCCAAGAACGGGGGGCTGGAACAGATACGCAGTATTTT. Its translation is CASSQERGAGTDTQYF.

The rearrangement links TRBV7-2 to TRBJ2-1; 10 nucleotides align to TRBD2. Matching the DNA end better, TRBJ2-7 makes the J call doubtful. Germline CDR1 reads SGHTA; CDR2 reads FQGNSA. The CDR3 contains 16 residues. The DNA of the CDR3 is TGTGCCAGCAGCCCGCCTAGCGGGGGCCACTACAATGAGCAGTACTTC. Its protein is CASSPPSGGHYNEQYF.

This clonotype was observed a handful of times. The CDR3 reads CASSLASASGGYTDTQYF. The DNA of the CDR3 is TGTGCCAGCAGCTTAGCGTCGGCTAGCGGGGGTTACACAGATACGCAGTATTTT. This rearrangement joins TRBV7-6 to TRBJ2-3, with TRBD2 identical over 10 bases. Germline V lookup: CDR1 SGHVS, CDR2 FNYEAQ. Unmatched junction bases numbered 8, after V lost 0 bases and J lost 2 bases. The length of the CDR3 is 18 residues.

V gene TRBV2 combines with J gene TRBJ1-1; D not resolved. The germline V gene has CDR1 SNHLY and CDR2 FYNNEI. The CDR3 contains 12 residues. The ends were cut back, 6 bases at V and 8 bases at J, with 13 bases in the middle. CDR3 in DNA: TGTGCCAGCAGAAGGGAGGCCGAGGAAGCTTTCTTT. Encoded protein: CASRREAEEAFF.

The chain carries TRBV20-1 and TRBJ2-1; TRBD2 aligns across 9 bases. From germline, CDR1 is DFQATT and CDR2 SNEGSKA (reference sequence). This CDR3 is 15 amino acids long. V was pared by 3 bases and J by 2 bases, with 5 bases of the junction left unmatched. CDR3 protein: CSASVSGGTYNEQFF. DNA for the CDR3: TGCAGTGCTAGTGTAAGCGGGGGGACCTACAATGAGCAGTTCTTC.